The 2 T cell receptor beta chains listed next were all sequenced from one sample in a study of shared clonotypes between healthy human individuals. Using immunoSEQ multiplex PCR, the repertoire was profiled, and TCRdb retains in-frame clones only, with some absent. The table has 450,000 to 500,000 clones, around 73% seen once. Sample: PBMCs. Receptors were obtained from a woman between 40 and 50 years old in good health. Some clones in this sample may be carry-over from other donors' samples.

This clone was seen only a few times. The rearrangement uses TRBV18 and TRBJ1-1; D is unresolved. The CDR3 has 13 residues. Trimming took off 7 bases at V and 2 bases at J, with 11 bases between the two ends. CDR1 and CDR2 (germline): KGHSH, LQKENI. The DNA of the CDR3 is TGTGCCAGCTGCACAACAGAAAACACTGAAGCTTTCTTT. This codes for CASCTTENTEAFF.

This clone was detected many times. The chain couples TRBV21-1 to TRBJ2-7; the D call TRBD2 from the table was never checked on the DNA. TRBV21-1 is flagged as a pseudogene. This CDR3 comprises 19 residues. This chain's CDR3 is CASSKNLVCGASGIYEQYF. The DNA for the CDR3 is TGTGCCAGCAGCAAAAACTTAGTCTGTGGGGCTAGCGGGATCTACGAGCAGTACTTC.